This T cell receptor beta chain came from a study of cytomegalovirus exposure and HLA in healthy donors. The V segment lost 5 bases and the J segment 0 bases; nucleotides outside the gene matches: 3. From germline, CDR1 is MDHEN and CDR2 SYDVKM. The CDR3 contains 14 residues. Comment on this clone: Antigen specificity is unknown.

The protocol was immunoSEQ multiplex PCR, while the TCRdb copy is restricted to in-frame clones and leaves out a portion. The table has about 150,000 clones, approximately 86% seen once. Broader study findings: Overall, under 200 TCR beta chains were annotated as cytomegalovirus-associated.

From the roughly 110-subject validation cohort, which was separate from the approximately 700-subject first cohort, the donors were drawn. The chain employs TRBV28 and TRBJ1-1; 7 nucleotides line up with TRBD1. The sequenced material came from PBMCs. The TCR originated in a man between 18 and 35 years old in good health and CMV-seropositive. The CDR3 DNA follows: TGTGCCAGCAGTCGAGGACAGGTGAACACTGAAGCTTTCTTT. This encodes CASSRGQVNTEAFF.